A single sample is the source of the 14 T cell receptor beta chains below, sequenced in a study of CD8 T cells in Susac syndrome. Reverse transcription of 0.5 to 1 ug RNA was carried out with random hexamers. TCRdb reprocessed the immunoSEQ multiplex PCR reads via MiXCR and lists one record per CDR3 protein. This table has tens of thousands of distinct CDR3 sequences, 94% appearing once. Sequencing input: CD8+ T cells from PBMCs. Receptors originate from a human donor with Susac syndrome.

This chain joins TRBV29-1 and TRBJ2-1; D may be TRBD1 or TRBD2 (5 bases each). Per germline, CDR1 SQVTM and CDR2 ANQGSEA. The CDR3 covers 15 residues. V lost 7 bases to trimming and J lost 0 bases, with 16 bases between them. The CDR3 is CSGRGTENSYNEQFF. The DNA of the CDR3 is TGCAGCGGCCGAGGGACGGAGAACTCCTACAATGAGCAGTTCTTC.

CDR3 bases: TGTGCCAGCAGCTTAACGGGGACTTCACAAGAGACCCAGTACTTC. It specifies CASSLTGTSQETQYF. This chain connects TRBV11-1 to TRBJ2-5; weak D call: TRBD2 (6 bases). The CDR3 has 15 amino acids. V shed 2 bases and J shed 2 bases, with 12 bases lying between them. Germline V gene sequence: CDR1 SGHAT, CDR2 FQDESV (reference sequence).

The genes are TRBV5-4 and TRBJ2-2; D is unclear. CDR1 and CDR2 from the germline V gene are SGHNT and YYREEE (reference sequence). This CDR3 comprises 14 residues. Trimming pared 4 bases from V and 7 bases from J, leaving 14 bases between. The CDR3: CASSPRVGDGELFF. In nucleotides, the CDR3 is TGTGCCAGCAGCCCTAGAGTTGGCGACGGGGAGCTGTTTTTT.

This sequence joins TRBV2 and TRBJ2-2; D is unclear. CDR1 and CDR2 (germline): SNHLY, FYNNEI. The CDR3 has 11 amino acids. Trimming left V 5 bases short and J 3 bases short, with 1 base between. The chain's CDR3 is CASSYTGELFF. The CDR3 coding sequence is TGTGCCAGCAGTTACACCGGGGAGCTGTTTTTT.

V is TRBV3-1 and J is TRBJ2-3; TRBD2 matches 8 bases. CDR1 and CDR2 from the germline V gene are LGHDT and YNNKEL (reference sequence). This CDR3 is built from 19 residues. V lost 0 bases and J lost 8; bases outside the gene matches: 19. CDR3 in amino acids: CASSQDISLVLAGLGTQYF. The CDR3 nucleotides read TGTGCCAGCAGCCAAGATATATCTTTAGTGCTAGCGGGCCTCGGTACGCAGTATTTT.

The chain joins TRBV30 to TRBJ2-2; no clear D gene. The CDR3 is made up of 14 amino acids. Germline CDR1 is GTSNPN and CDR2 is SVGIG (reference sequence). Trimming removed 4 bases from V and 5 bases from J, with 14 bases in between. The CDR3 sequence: CAWNGPAGTGELFF. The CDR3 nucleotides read TGTGCCTGGAATGGCCCCGCTGGGACCGGGGAGCTGTTTTTT. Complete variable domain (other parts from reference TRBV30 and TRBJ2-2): SQTIHQWPATLVQPVGSPLSLECTVEGTSNPNLYWYRQAAGRGLQLLFYSVGIGQISSEVPQNLSASRPQDRQFILSSKKLLLSDSGFYLCAWNGPAGTGELFFGEGSRLTVL.

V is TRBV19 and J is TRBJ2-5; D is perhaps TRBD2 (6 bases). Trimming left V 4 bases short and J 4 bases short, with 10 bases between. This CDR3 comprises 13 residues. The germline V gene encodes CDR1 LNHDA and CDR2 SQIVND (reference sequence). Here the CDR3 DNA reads TGTGCCAGTAGTACATGGGGAGGAGAGACCCAGTACTTC. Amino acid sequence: CASSTWGGETQYF.

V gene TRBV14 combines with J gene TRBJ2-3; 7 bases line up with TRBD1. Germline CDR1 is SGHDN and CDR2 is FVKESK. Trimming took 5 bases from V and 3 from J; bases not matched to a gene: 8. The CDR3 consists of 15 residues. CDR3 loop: CASSGRDRTTDTQYF. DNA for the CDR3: TGTGCCAGCAGCGGACGGGACAGAACTACAGATACGCAGTATTTT.

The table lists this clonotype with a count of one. The CDR3 sequence is CASSFAASSSYEQYF. The CDR3 nucleotides read TGTGCCAGCAGCTTCGCCGCCTCAAGCTCCTACGAGCAGTACTTC. This chain connects TRBV5-6 to TRBJ2-7; D remains unclear. V was cut by 2 bases and J by 0 bases, with 12 bases left in between. Germline V gives CDR1 SGHDT, CDR2 YYEEEE. The CDR3 is 15 amino acids.

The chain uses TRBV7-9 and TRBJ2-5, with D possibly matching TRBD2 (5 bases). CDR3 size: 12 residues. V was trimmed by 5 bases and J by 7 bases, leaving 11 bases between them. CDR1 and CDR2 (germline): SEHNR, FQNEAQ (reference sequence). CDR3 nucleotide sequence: TGTGCCAGCAGCAACTTACTAGGGACCCAGTACTTC. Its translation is CASSNLLGTQYF.

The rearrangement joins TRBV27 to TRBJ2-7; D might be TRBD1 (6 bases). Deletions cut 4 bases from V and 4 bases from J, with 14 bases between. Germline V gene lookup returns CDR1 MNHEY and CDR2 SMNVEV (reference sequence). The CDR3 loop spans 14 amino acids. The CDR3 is CASSSGAIIYEQYF. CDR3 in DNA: TGTGCCAGCAGTTCAGGGGCCATTATATACGAGCAGTACTTC.

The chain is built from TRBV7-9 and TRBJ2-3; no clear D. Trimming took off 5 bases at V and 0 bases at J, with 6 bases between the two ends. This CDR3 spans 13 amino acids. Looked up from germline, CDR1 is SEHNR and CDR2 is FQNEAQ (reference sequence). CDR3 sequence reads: CASSISSTDTQYF. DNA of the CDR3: TGTGCCAGCAGCATTTCTAGCACAGATACGCAGTATTTT.

This chain's CDR3 is CAWFFGTLATEAFF. CDR3 sequence (DNA): TGTGCCTGGTTTTTCGGGACCTTGGCGACTGAAGCTTTCTTT. The rearrangement joins TRBV30 to TRBJ1-1; possibly TRBD1 for D (5 bases). V lost 5 bases to trimming and J lost 5 bases, with 18 bases between them. The CDR3 covers 14 residues. Germline CDR1 is GTSNPN and CDR2 is SVGIG (reference sequence).

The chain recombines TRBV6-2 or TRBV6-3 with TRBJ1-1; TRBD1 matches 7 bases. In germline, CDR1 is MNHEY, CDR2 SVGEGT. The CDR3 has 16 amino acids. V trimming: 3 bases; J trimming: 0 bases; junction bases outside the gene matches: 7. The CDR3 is CASSYRRDSLNTEAFF. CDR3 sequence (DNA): TGTGCCAGCAGTTATCGTCGGGACAGTCTGAACACTGAAGCTTTCTTT.